What follows are 24 T cell receptor beta chains derived from one specimen sequenced in a study of T cells in women clearing cervical HPV infection. TCRdb's table, derived via immunoSEQ multiplex PCR, lists solely in-frame clones and lacks some. The sample includes roughly 35,000 clones. Sequencing was performed on blood buffy coat. The receptors shown here come from a woman between 18 and 69 years old with a cervical HPV16 infection that either progressed to CIN3+ or cleared (not recorded which).

Its frequency marks this clone as medium-sized. Incomplete CDR3 DNA: TGTGCCAGCAGAGGGGCAGGGGACTACAATGAG. The encoded protein is CASRGAGDYNE. The whole CDR3 region reads CASRGAGDYNEQFF. The genes are TRBV5-6 and TRBJ2-1, with a possible D match to TRBD1 (6 bases). From the germline J gene comes the end of the CDR3, since the read stops 3 residues before it. The germline V gene has CDR1 SGHDT and CDR2 YYEEEE. V was shortened by 5 bases and J by 3 bases, with 12 bases between the two germline ends. This CDR3 has 14 residues.

Regarding this clone: One end of the junction is discordant with germline, which a read error may explain. The CDR3 end lies 3 residues beyond the end of the read and is filled in from the germline J gene. The identical CDR3 is also encoded by other nucleotide sequences in the sample. The J gene is TRBJ1-2, the V gene TRBV29-1; 9 nucleotides match TRBD1. From germline, CDR1 is SQVTM and CDR2 ANQGSEA. The CDR3 has 11 residues. The chain's CDR3 is CSVGTGDGYTF. The CDR3 DNA, read in part, is TGCAGCGTTGGGACAGGGGATGGG.

A word on this clone: The read finishes 3 residues shy of the CDR3 end, and the germline J gene is used to complete it. This chain links TRBV19 with TRBJ2-3; TRBD1 might be the D (6 bases). The germline V and J ends were trimmed by 5 bases and 2 bases, with 17 bases remaining between them. The CDR3 totals 16 residues. Germline V gene lookup returns CDR1 LNHDA and CDR2 SQIVND (reference sequence). This CDR3 is CASSGWGQPHTDTQYF. Incomplete CDR3 DNA: TGTGCCAGTAGTGGGTGGGGGCAGCCCCACACAGATACG.

To note about this clone: With the read ending 3 residues before the CDR3 end, the germline J gene is used to fill in that end. The gene calls are TRBV4-1 and TRBJ2-7, with TRBD1 identical over 9 bases. CDR1 is MGHRA, CDR2 YSYEKL, per germline. J lost 0 bases, V lost 3 bases, and 6 bases had no gene match. The CDR3 totals 16 residues. CDR3 DNA (partial): TGCGCCAGCAGCCATTCGACAGGGGGTGCCTCCTACGAG. Translated, it gives CASSHSTGGASYE. The whole CDR3 sequence is CASSHSTGGASYEQYF.

About this clone itself: With the read ending 3 residues before the CDR3 end, the germline J gene is used to fill in that end. The chain joins TRBV2 to TRBJ1-6, with a tentative D call TRBD1 (5 bases). CDR1 SNHLY and CDR2 FYNNEI come from the germline V gene. The germline V and J ends were trimmed by 4 bases and 9 bases, with 10 bases remaining between them. The CDR3 is 13 amino acids. CDR3 bases read: TGTGCCAGCAGTGCCCAGGGAAGTTCACCC. Protein product: CASSAQGSSP. The entire CDR3 protein is CASSAQGSSPLHF.

A note on this clone: The read terminates 3 residues before the CDR3 end, so the remaining end is supplied by the germline J gene. The chain is built from TRBV6-1 and TRBJ2-2; D might be TRBD2 (7 bases). CDR3 size: 15 residues. Germline CDR1 MNHNS, CDR2 SASEGT. CDR3 amino acids: CASSEEGGGNSPLFF. Partial CDR3 DNA: TGTGCCAGCAGTGAAGAAGGGGGGGGTAATTCACCG.

Points on this clone: An end of the junction differs from the germline gene, which may be a read error. The read ends 3 residues early relative to the CDR3; the germline J gene fills the gap. The rearrangement links TRBV7-2 to TRBJ2-7; 10 bases match TRBD2. The germline gives CDR1 SGHTA, CDR2 FQGNSA. The CDR3 is 15 amino acids. The CDR3: CASSDQRGGSDEQYF. The sequenced part of the CDR3 DNA is TGTGCCAGCAGCGACCAGCGGGGGGGCTCCGACGAG.

Remarks on this clone: The read terminates 3 residues ahead of where the CDR3 ends, so the germline J gene completes it. The J gene is TRBJ1-2, the V gene TRBV19; 7 bases align to TRBD1. The CDR3 is 14 amino acids. The V gene's germline CDR1 is LNHDA and CDR2 SQIVND (reference sequence). CDR3 protein: CASSVPGQNYDYTF. Incomplete CDR3 DNA: TGTGCCAGTAGTGTACCGGGACAGAACTACGAC.

About this clone: The CDR3 end is not reached by the read, which stops 3 residues before it; the germline J gene fills it in. V and J are TRBV19 and TRBJ1-6; TRBD1 matches 10 bases. V gave up 4 bases and J gave up 7 bases; unmatched junction bases: 4. This CDR3 has 15 residues. The V gene's germline CDR1 is LNHDA and CDR2 SQIVND (reference sequence). CDR3 DNA (partial): TGTGCCAGTAGTACCGGGACAGGGGTCAATTCACCC. As protein: CASSTGTGVNSP. The entire CDR3 sequence reads CASSTGTGVNSPLHF.

Worth noting for this clone: The CDR3 extends 3 residues past the end of the read, so its final part is completed from the germline J gene. V gene TRBV6-2 or TRBV6-3 combines with J gene TRBJ1-5; D possibly corresponds to TRBD1 (5 bases). This CDR3 has 17 residues. Per the germline V gene, CDR1 is MNHEY and CDR2 is SVGEGT. Trimming removed 6 bases at V and 0 bases at J, with 18 bases between. The CDR3 spells CASRTGTPGGSNQPQHF. The sequenced CDR3 bases are TGTGCCAGCAGGACCGGGACTCCGGGGGGTAGCAATCAGCCC.

Comments on this clone: Read coverage stops 3 residues before the CDR3 terminus; the germline J gene supplies the remainder. This chain joins TRBV19 and TRBJ1-2; D is perhaps TRBD1 (5 bases). CDR3 length: 14 amino acids. V was shortened by 3 bases and J by 0 bases, with 8 bases between the two germline ends. The germline V gene has CDR1 LNHDA and CDR2 SQIVND (reference sequence). Incomplete CDR3 DNA: TGTGCCAGTAGTATTTGGGGCTCTAACTATGGC. Its translation is CASSIWGSNYG. The full CDR3 protein is CASSIWGSNYGYTF.

A remark on this clone: The sequence runs out 3 residues before the end of the CDR3; the remainder is reconstructed from the germline J gene. V is TRBV6-2 or TRBV6-3 and J is TRBJ1-1; D remains unclear. This CDR3 contains 14 residues. Germline V gene sequence: CDR1 MNHEY, CDR2 SVGEGT. Incomplete CDR3 DNA: TGTGCCAGCAGCCCGCTACTAACCTACCGGGGT. Protein sequence: CASSPLLTYRG. The complete CDR3 reads CASSPLLTYRGAFF.

Here the CDR3 reads CASSFGQGKNYEQYF. Partial CDR3 DNA: TGTGCCAGCAGCTTCGGACAGGGTAAGAACTACGAG. The chain uses TRBV11-1 and TRBJ2-7; TRBD1 matches at 8 bases. The read comes to an end 3 residues before the CDR3 does, leaving the germline J gene to fill in the end. In germline, CDR1 is SGHAT, CDR2 FQDESV (reference sequence). The CDR3 is made up of 15 amino acids. Germline trimming cut 3 bases from V and 3 bases from J; bases unmatched to any gene: 7.

Worth noting for this clone: The sequence runs out 3 residues before the end of the CDR3; the remainder is reconstructed from the germline J gene. This sample also contains other DNA sequences that code for the same CDR3. The chain is built from TRBV5-1 and TRBJ1-3; 7 positions match TRBD1. The trim removed 0 bases at V and 0 bases at J, leaving 0 bases unmatched. The CDR3 has 15 residues. Germline V gene sequence: CDR1 SGHRS, CDR2 YFSETQ. CDR3 bases read: TGCGCCAGCAGCTTGGGGGACAGCTCTGGAAACACC. Residues: CASSLGDSSGNT. The complete CDR3 protein is CASSLGDSSGNTIYF.

With respect to this clone: The read terminates 3 residues before the CDR3 end, so the remaining end is supplied by the germline J gene. This sequence joins TRBV20-1 and TRBJ1-5, with 9 bases that match TRBD1. CDR1 is DFQATT, CDR2 SNEGSKA, per germline (reference sequence). The J segment lost 0 bases and the V segment lost 0 bases, leaving 12 bases of the junction unmatched. The CDR3 runs 19 residues. CDR3 sequence reads: CSARDPLGDREDSNQPQHF. The CDR3 bases that were read are TGCAGTGCTAGAGATCCCCTGGGGGACAGGGAGGATAGCAATCAGCCC.

Note on this clone: The CDR3 is cut off 3 residues early in the read; its end comes from the germline J gene. The V gene is TRBV18, the J gene TRBJ2-2; 8 positions agree with TRBD1. From germline, CDR1 is KGHSH and CDR2 LQKENI. The CDR3 spans 15 residues. The CDR3 protein is CASSPATGDNSPLFF. CDR3 bases read: TGTGCCAGCTCACCGGCGACAGGGGATAATTCACCG.

Comment on this clone: The read gets to within 3 residues of the CDR3 end, and the germline J gene fills in the rest. This chain joins TRBV19 and TRBJ1-2; 7 bases agree with TRBD1. With 2 bases clipped from V and 0 bases from J, the junction kept 3 bases outside the gene matches. CDR1 and CDR2 (germline): LNHDA, SQIVND (reference sequence). The CDR3 covers 15 residues. Incomplete CDR3 DNA: TGTGCCAGTAGTATACAGGGGGGCCCTAACTATGGC. Encoded protein: CASSIQGGPNYG. The complete CDR3 reads CASSIQGGPNYGYTF. Supplemented by reference TRBV19 and TRBJ1-2, the full variable domain reads DGGITQSPKYLFRKEGQNVTLSCEQNLNHDAMYWYRQDPGQGLRLIYYSQIVNDFQKGDIAEGYSVSREKKESFPLTVTSAQKNPTAFYLCASSIQGGPNYGYTFGSGTRLTVV.

As to this clone: Sequencing ends 3 residues short of the CDR3 end; the germline J gene provides the rest. The chain links TRBV7-9 to TRBJ1-4; TRBD1 is a possible D gene (6 bases). The CDR3 runs 15 residues. Per germline, CDR1 SEHNR and CDR2 FQNEAQ (reference sequence). The part of the CDR3 DNA that was read is TGTGCCAGCAGCTTAGAGGACAGACTAAATTCACCA. Residues: CASSLEDRLNSP. The CDR3, in full, reads CASSLEDRLNSPLFF. Supplemented by reference TRBV7-9 and TRBJ1-4, the full variable domain reads DTGVSQNPRHKITKRGQNVTFRCDPISEHNRLYWYRQTLGQGPEFLTYFQNEAQLEKSRLLSDRFSAERPKGSFSTLEIQRTEQGDSAMYLCASSLEDRLNSPLFFGSGTQLSVL.

For this clone: Read sequence stops 3 residues before the CDR3 end, and the germline J gene provides the missing end. The chain carries TRBV19 and TRBJ2-1; D is undetermined. The CDR3 consists of 14 residues. V was pared by 1 base and J by 9 bases, with 13 bases between. Per germline, CDR1 LNHDA and CDR2 SQIVND (reference sequence). Incomplete CDR3 DNA: TGTGCCAGTAGTATAGGGCAGTTTAATCTTGAG. It encodes CASSIGQFNLE. The entire CDR3 sequence reads CASSIGQFNLEQFF.

The covered CDR3 bases are TGTGCCGGGGCCGGGACAGTGAACAATGAG. Its protein product is CAGAGTVNNE. The CDR3 reads in full as CAGAGTVNNEQFF. The V gene is TRBV30, the J gene TRBJ2-1; 7 bases fit TRBD1. Read sequence stops 3 residues before the CDR3 end, and the germline J gene provides the missing end. V dropped 8 bases and J dropped 5; count of bases not matched to a gene: 9. The germline gives CDR1 GTSNPN, CDR2 SVGIG (reference sequence). CDR3 length: 13 residues.

The CDR3 region is CASSFGQRGSPLHF. CDR3 DNA (partial): TGTGCCAGCAGCTTCGGACAAAGGGGTTCACCC. J is TRBJ1-6 and V is TRBV7-2, with D maybe TRBD1 (5 bases). The missing CDR3 end, 3 residues past where the read stops, is filled in from the germline J gene. CDR3 length: 14 residues. Trimming took 3 bases from V and 9 from J, leaving 12 bases between them. The germline V gene has CDR1 SGHTA and CDR2 FQGNSA.

As for this clone: The CDR3 goes on 3 residues after the read ends, and that part is filled in from the germline J gene. The chain recombines TRBV19 with TRBJ1-1; 7 bases map to TRBD1. Trimming removed 3 bases from V and 5 bases from J; junction bases left unmatched: 18. The CDR3 covers 18 residues. In germline, CDR1 is LNHDA, CDR2 SQIVND (reference sequence). Incomplete CDR3 DNA: TGTGCCAGTAGTATGGATCCTTTGATGCGACAGGGTGGTACTGAA. As protein: CASSMDPLMRQGGTE. The complete CDR3 sequence is CASSMDPLMRQGGTEAFF.

CDR3: CASSQQGAAYNEQFF. CDR3 DNA, as far as it was read: TGTGCCAGCAGTCAACAGGGGGCGGCCTACAATGAG. This sequence joins TRBV6-2 or TRBV6-3 and TRBJ2-1, with 9 bases fitting TRBD1. The read gets to within 3 residues of the CDR3 end, and the germline J gene fills in the rest. CDR1 is MNHEY, CDR2 SVGEGT, per germline. Trimming at V came to 5 bases and at J to 2 bases, leaving 4 bases not matched to a gene. This CDR3 contains 15 residues.

As concerns this clone: The sequenced fragment ends 3 residues before the CDR3 boundary, so the rest is inferred from the germline J gene. V gene TRBV19 combines with J gene TRBJ2-5, with 7 bases fitting TRBD2. The CDR3 covers 16 residues. Trimming took 5 bases from V and 2 from J; bases not matched to a gene: 11. The germline gives CDR1 LNHDA, CDR2 SQIVND (reference sequence). CDR3 amino acids: CASSPIRDYRQETQYF. The sequenced part of the CDR3 DNA is TGTGCCAGTAGTCCCATCCGGGACTACCGACAAGAGACC.